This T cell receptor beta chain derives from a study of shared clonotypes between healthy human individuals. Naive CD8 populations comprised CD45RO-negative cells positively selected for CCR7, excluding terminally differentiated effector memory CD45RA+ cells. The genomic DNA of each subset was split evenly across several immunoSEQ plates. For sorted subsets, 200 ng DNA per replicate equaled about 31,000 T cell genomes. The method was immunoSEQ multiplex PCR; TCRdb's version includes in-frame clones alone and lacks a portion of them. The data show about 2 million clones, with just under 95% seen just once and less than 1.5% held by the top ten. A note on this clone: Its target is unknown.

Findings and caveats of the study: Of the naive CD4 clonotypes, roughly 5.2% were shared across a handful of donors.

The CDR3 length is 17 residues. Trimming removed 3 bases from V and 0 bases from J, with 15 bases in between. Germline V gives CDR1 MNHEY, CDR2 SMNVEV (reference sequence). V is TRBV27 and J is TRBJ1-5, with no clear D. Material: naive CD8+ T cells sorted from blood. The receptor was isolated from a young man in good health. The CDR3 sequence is CASSFSSTQYSNQPQHF. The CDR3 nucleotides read TGTGCCAGCAGTTTCTCCTCCACACAATATAGCAATCAGCCCCAGCATTTT.